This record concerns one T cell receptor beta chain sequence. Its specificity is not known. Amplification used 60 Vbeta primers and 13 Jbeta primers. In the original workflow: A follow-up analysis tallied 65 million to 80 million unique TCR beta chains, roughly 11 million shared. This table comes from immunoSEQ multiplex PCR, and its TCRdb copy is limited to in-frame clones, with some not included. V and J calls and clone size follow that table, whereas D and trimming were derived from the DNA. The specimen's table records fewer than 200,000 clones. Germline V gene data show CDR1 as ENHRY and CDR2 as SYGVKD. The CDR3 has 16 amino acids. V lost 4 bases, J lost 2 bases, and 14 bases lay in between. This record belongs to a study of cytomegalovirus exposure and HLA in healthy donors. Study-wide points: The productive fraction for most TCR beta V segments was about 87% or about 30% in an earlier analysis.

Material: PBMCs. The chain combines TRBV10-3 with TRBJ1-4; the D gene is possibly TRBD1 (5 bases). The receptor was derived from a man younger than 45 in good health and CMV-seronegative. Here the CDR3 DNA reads TGTGCCATCAGTGGAGGAAGGGGTGGGACTAATGAAAAACTGTTTTTT. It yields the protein CAISGGRGGTNEKLFF.